Below are 26 T cell receptor beta chains sequenced from a single sample in a study of blood T cell repertoires in COVID-19. Using immunoSEQ multiplex PCR, the repertoire was profiled, and TCRdb retains in-frame clones only, with some absent. The repertoire includes roughly 49,000 clones, 75% to 85% of them detected once, and 16% sits in the top ten. The sample was peripheral blood. These receptors originate from a middle-aged man with acute or convalescent COVID-19.

The V and J genes are TRBV30 and TRBJ2-5; TRBD1 matches 8 bases. CDR3 size: 15 residues. CDR1 and CDR2 from the germline V gene are GTSNPN and SVGIG (reference sequence). V trimming: 3 bases; J trimming: 1 base; junction bases outside the gene matches: 7. The CDR3 loop reads CAWREFQGAQETQYF. CDR3 DNA: TGTGCCTGGAGAGAGTTCCAGGGGGCCCAAGAGACCCAGTACTTC. Full variable domain (outside the CDR3, taken from reference TRBV30 and TRBJ2-5): SQTIHQWPATLVQPVGSPLSLECTVEGTSNPNLYWYRQAAGRGLQLLFYSVGIGQISSEVPQNLSASRPQDRQFILSSKKLLLSDSGFYLCAWREFQGAQETQYFGPGTRLLVL.

The rearrangement links TRBV5-1 to TRBJ2-3, with D possibly being TRBD1 (5 bases). The germline V and J ends were trimmed by 5 bases and 6 bases, with 19 bases remaining between them. Germline CDR1 is SGHRS and CDR2 is YFSETQ. The CDR3 is 15 residues long. The CDR3 DNA is TGCGCCAGCAGTCATCCGTTGGGGCCTGGGGATACGCAGTATTTT. Amino acid sequence: CASSHPLGPGDTQYF.

The CDR3 DNA is TGTGCCAGCAGCCAAGTGTTATCAGGCTACACTGAAGCTTTCTTT. Its translation: CASSQVLSGYTEAFF. The genes are TRBV4-2 and TRBJ1-1; D unclear. This CDR3 contains 15 residues. Germline loops: CDR1 LGHNA, CDR2 YNFKEQ. V lost 1 base and J lost 3, with 12 bases in between.

V usage is TRBV5-5 and J usage is TRBJ1-2; no reliable D call. This CDR3 region has 13 residues. V lost 0 bases to trimming and J lost 5 bases, with 8 bases between them. CDR1 SGHKS and CDR2 YYEKEE come from the germline V gene (reference sequence). The CDR3 sequence: CASSLDKLYGYTF. For the CDR3, the DNA is TGTGCCAGCAGCTTGGACAAACTATATGGCTACACCTTC.

This chain connects TRBV2 to TRBJ1-2; possible D gene TRBD1, 6 bases. V was trimmed by 6 bases and J by 6 bases, leaving 17 bases between them. The length of the CDR3 is 14 residues. From germline, CDR1 is SNHLY and CDR2 FYNNEI. The CDR3 sequence: CASSSVGGLDGYTF. The CDR3 DNA reads TGTGCCAGCAGCTCAGTGGGGGGGCTCGATGGCTACACCTTC. The entire variable domain, with the rest obtained from reference TRBV2 and TRBJ1-2, is as follows: EPEVTQTPSHQVTQMGQEVILRCVPISNHLYFYWYRQILGQKVEFLVSFYNNEISEKSEIFDDQFSVERPDGSNFTLKIRSTKLEDSAMYFCASSSVGGLDGYTFGSGTRLTVV.

This chain joins TRBV2 and TRBJ1-1; D perhaps matches TRBD1 (5 bases). With 2 bases removed from V and 1 base from J, the gap between germline ends came to 11 bases. Germline CDR1 reads SNHLY; CDR2 reads FYNNEI. This CDR3 comprises 15 residues. Here the CDR3 DNA reads TGTGCCAGCAGTGAATATTGGACAAAGAACACTGAAGCTTTCTTT. Translation: CASSEYWTKNTEAFF. The full variable domain, rest sourced from reference TRBV2 and TRBJ1-1, is EPEVTQTPSHQVTQMGQEVILRCVPISNHLYFYWYRQILGQKVEFLVSFYNNEISEKSEIFDDQFSVERPDGSNFTLKIRSTKLEDSAMYFCASSEYWTKNTEAFFGQGTRLTVV.

This chain connects TRBV5-1 to TRBJ2-7; 10 bases line up with TRBD1. Germline V gives CDR1 SGHRS, CDR2 YFSETQ. Trimming cost V 4 bases and J 0 bases; bases outside gene matches: 10. This CDR3 contains 17 residues. The DNA of the CDR3 is TGCGCCAGCAGCCCTGGACAGGGGGGTGTTATCTCCTACGAGCAGTACGTC. It codes for CASSPGQGGVISYEQYV.

V gene TRBV7-9 combines with J gene TRBJ1-1, with D possibly being TRBD1 (5 bases). Trimming removed 1 base from V and 2 bases from J, with 11 bases in between. This CDR3 region has 15 residues. Germline CDR1 SEHNR, CDR2 FQNEAQ (reference sequence). The CDR3 DNA reads TGTGCCAGCAGCTTAGTTGGGGCCTCCAACACTGAAGCTTTCTTT. As protein: CASSLVGASNTEAFF.

The chain carries TRBV23-1 and TRBJ2-3, with TRBD1 matching 11 bases. TRBV23-1 is placed among ORFs of uncertain function. V lost 5 bases to trimming and J lost 6 bases; unmatched junction nucleotides: 7. This CDR3 region has 15 residues. The CDR3 loop is CASSARDRGRDTQYF. CDR3 DNA: TGCGCCAGCAGTGCTCGGGACAGGGGGAGGGATACGCAGTATTTT.

The chain combines TRBV5-6 with TRBJ1-6; 8 nucleotides align to TRBD1. The CDR3 consists of 16 residues. Germline lookup yields CDR1 SGHDT and CDR2 YYEEEE. V shed 1 base and J 5 bases; nucleotides not matched to a gene: 5. The CDR3 DNA reads TGTGCCAGCAGCTTGTACAGGACAGGGCATAATTCACCCCTCCACTTT. It translates to CASSLYRTGHNSPLHF.

The chain employs TRBV6-1 and TRBJ1-2; possibly TRBD1 for D (6 bases). V was pared by 0 bases and J by 3 bases, with 17 bases between. Germline V lookup: CDR1 MNHNS, CDR2 SASEGT. The CDR3 is 17 amino acids. The CDR3: CASSEAYYSTGHYGYTF. As DNA, the CDR3 is TGTGCCAGCAGTGAAGCGTATTATTCCACAGGGCACTATGGCTACACCTTC.

The chain employs TRBV2 and TRBJ1-6, with D possibly matching TRBD1 (5 bases). This CDR3 region has 13 residues. Trimming took 8 bases from V and 5 from J, leaving 10 bases between them. CDR1 SNHLY and CDR2 FYNNEI come from the germline V gene. The CDR3 reads CASLQENNSPLHF. DNA for the CDR3: TGTGCCAGCTTACAGGAGAATAATTCACCCCTCCACTTT.

V and J are TRBV18 and TRBJ1-4, with D unresolved. The germline gives CDR1 KGHSH, CDR2 LQKENI. V lost 6 bases, J lost 6 bases, and 11 bases lay in between. The CDR3 spans 13 residues. CDR3 loop: CASSQDTYEKLFF. The CDR3 DNA follows: TGTGCCAGCTCCCAAGACACGTATGAAAAACTGTTTTTT.

This sequence joins TRBV5-1 and TRBJ1-3, with D hard to call. The V end was cut by 0 bases, the J end by 0 bases, with 7 bases between. Germline-derived CDR1 and CDR2 are SGHRS and YFSETQ. The CDR3 covers 15 residues. As DNA, the CDR3 is TGCGCCAGCAGCTTGGGCGCAAGCTCTGGAAACACCATATATTTT. Translation: CASSLGASSGNTIYF.

The V and J genes are TRBV19 and TRBJ1-6; 8 nucleotides agree with TRBD1. The length of the CDR3 is 13 residues. Germline CDR1 and CDR2: LNHDA and SQIVND (reference sequence). V shed 6 bases, J shed 6 bases, and the junction held 1 base outside the gene matches. CDR3 sequence (DNA): TGTGCCAGTAGGGGACAGGCTAATTCACCCCTCCACTTT. It encodes CASRGQANSPLHF.

The rearrangement joins TRBV7-9 to TRBJ1-2; D possibly corresponds to TRBD1 (5 bases). Trimming removed 0 bases from V and 3 bases from J, with 8 bases in between. Germline CDR1 reads SEHNR; CDR2 reads FQNEAQ (reference sequence). The CDR3 extends over 14 amino acids. The CDR3 protein is CASSLALRDYGYTF. The CDR3 DNA reads as TGTGCCAGCAGCTTAGCGCTCAGGGACTATGGCTACACCTTC.

The V call is TRBV5-1, the J call TRBJ2-1; 7 bases line up with TRBD2. Germline-derived CDR1 and CDR2 are SGHRS and YFSETQ. The CDR3 is 16 amino acids. V lost 0 bases to trimming and J lost 2 bases; unmatched junction nucleotides: 5. In DNA, the CDR3 is TGCGCCAGCAGCTTGGAGGTAGCGGGCGCCTACAATGAGCAGTTCTTC. Translated: CASSLEVAGAYNEQFF.

This chain links TRBV5-4 with TRBJ2-1; D is possibly TRBD1 (5 bases). Germline lookup yields CDR1 SGHNT and CDR2 YYREEE (reference sequence). The length of the CDR3 is 12 residues. Trimming left V 4 bases short and J 12 bases short, with 14 bases between. Written as DNA, the CDR3 is TGTGCCAGCAGCGGAGTCGATAGGGGGCAGTTCTTC. This sequence encodes CASSGVDRGQFF. The whole variable domain, remainder taken from reference TRBV5-4 and TRBJ2-1, is ETGVTQSPTHLIKTRGQQVTLRCSSQSGHNTVSWYQQALGQGPQFIFQYYREEENGRGNFPPRFSGLQFPNYSSELNVNALELDDSALYLCASSGVDRGQFFGPGTRLTVL.

The V call is TRBV11-3, the J call TRBJ2-7; D gene unclear. The CDR3 totals 16 residues. The V end lost 3 bases, the J end lost 0 bases, and 15 bases lay between the germline ends. Germline values: CDR1 SGHNT, CDR2 YENEEA. CDR3 sequence reads: CASSFPVLGFSYEQYF. CDR3 nucleotide sequence: TGTGCCAGCAGCTTCCCTGTACTCGGGTTCTCCTACGAGCAGTACTTC.

This clone has only one observation. The chain combines TRBV6-6 with TRBJ1-1; maybe TRBD1 (6 bases). The CDR3 covers 14 residues. Germline lookup yields CDR1 MNHNY and CDR2 SVGAGI (reference sequence). The V end was cut by 4 bases, the J end by 1 base, with 10 bases between. The chain's CDR3 is CASSSGHGNTEAFF. The DNA for the CDR3 is TGTGCCAGCAGTTCGGGACACGGGAACACTGAAGCTTTCTTT.

The chain couples TRBV5-8 to TRBJ1-1, with a weak D call TRBD1 (6 bases). The CDR3 runs to 12 residues. Trimming removed 7 bases from V and 7 bases from J, with 14 bases in between. Germline-derived CDR1 and CDR2 are SGHTS and YDEGEE. This CDR3 is CASGGRNFEAFF. The CDR3 DNA reads TGTGCCAGCGGGGGCAGAAACTTTGAAGCTTTCTTT.

The chain combines TRBV19 with TRBJ1-5; D possibly corresponds to TRBD1 (5 bases). V was trimmed by 6 bases and J by 6 bases, leaving 18 bases between them. CDR3 size: 15 residues. Germline CDR1 reads LNHDA; CDR2 reads SQIVND (reference sequence). The CDR3 coding sequence is TGTGCCAGTAGCCCGGTTGGGGGAGGAAGTCAGCCCCAGCATTTT. Its translation is CASSPVGGGSQPQHF.

The chain is built from TRBV10-3 and TRBJ1-5, with 8 positions matching TRBD1. Germline assignment: CDR1 ENHRY and CDR2 SYGVKD. V gave up 0 bases and J gave up 2 bases; unmatched junction bases: 9. The CDR3 consists of 18 residues. CDR3 in amino acids: CAISESITPGQGNQPQHF. The DNA of the CDR3 is TGTGCCATCAGTGAGTCGATTACGCCGGGACAGGGCAATCAGCCCCAGCATTTT.

This clone was counted once. This chain uses TRBV10-3 with TRBJ2-1; 7 bases fit TRBD1. CDR1 is ENHRY, CDR2 SYGVKD, per germline. The CDR3 spans 14 residues. Trimming at V came to 2 bases and at J to 8 bases, leaving 6 bases not matched to a gene. The CDR3 coding sequence is TGTGCCATCAGTGAGGACAGGGCCCCCTATGAGCAGTTCTTC. It is translated as CAISEDRAPYEQFF.

The V call is TRBV12-3 or TRBV12-4, the J call TRBJ2-1, with D hard to call. V was pared by 4 bases and J by 6 bases, with 10 bases between. The CDR3 sequence is 13 residues long. CDR3 sequence (DNA): TGTGCCAGCAGTTCCCAGTCAGGCAATGAGCAGTTCTTC. It yields the protein CASSSQSGNEQFF.

The gene calls are TRBV2 and TRBJ2-2; TRBD1 agrees at 9 bases. The CDR3 totals 14 residues. In germline, CDR1 is SNHLY, CDR2 FYNNEI. Losses at the gene ends were 10 bases for V and 4 bases for J; bases not matched to a gene: 7. The CDR3 nucleotides are TGTGCCACCGGACAGGGGCCGACCACCGGGGAGCTGTTTTTT. This translates into CATGQGPTTGELFF.